The clone carrying this T cell receptor beta chain was seen just once. The source of the sample is a study of blood T cell repertoires in COVID-19. Study background: The study drew acute and convalescent COVID-19 samples from the United States, Italy and Spain. T cells, B-cell-depleted T cells, or PBMCs provided the cDNA or gDNA that served as material.

Ages ranged from about 18 to 89 years, with residence in some 25 US areas. In the original analysis: The assay estimated nucleated cells by amplifying reference gene primers. Assay: immunoSEQ multiplex PCR; the TCRdb copy retains only in-frame clones and omits some. V and J calls and clone size are those listed in that table; D and trimming were worked out from the DNA. The table has some 200,000 clones, just under 85% seen once; the top ten hold about 1.3%. Germline trimming cut 1 base from V and 5 bases from J; bases unmatched to any gene: 13. The CDR3 is 18 amino acids. CDR1 is SGHRS and CDR2 is YFSETQ in the germline V gene.

Input material: PBMCs or T cells enriched from blood (not recorded which). The TCR originated in a woman between 35 and 50 years old with acute COVID-19. J is TRBJ2-3 and V is TRBV5-1; 10 bases agree with TRBD2. CDR3 protein: CASSLSSLAGALGDTQYF. The DNA of the CDR3 is TGCGCCAGCAGCTTGTCTTCGCTAGCGGGGGCATTAGGAGATACGCAGTATTTT.